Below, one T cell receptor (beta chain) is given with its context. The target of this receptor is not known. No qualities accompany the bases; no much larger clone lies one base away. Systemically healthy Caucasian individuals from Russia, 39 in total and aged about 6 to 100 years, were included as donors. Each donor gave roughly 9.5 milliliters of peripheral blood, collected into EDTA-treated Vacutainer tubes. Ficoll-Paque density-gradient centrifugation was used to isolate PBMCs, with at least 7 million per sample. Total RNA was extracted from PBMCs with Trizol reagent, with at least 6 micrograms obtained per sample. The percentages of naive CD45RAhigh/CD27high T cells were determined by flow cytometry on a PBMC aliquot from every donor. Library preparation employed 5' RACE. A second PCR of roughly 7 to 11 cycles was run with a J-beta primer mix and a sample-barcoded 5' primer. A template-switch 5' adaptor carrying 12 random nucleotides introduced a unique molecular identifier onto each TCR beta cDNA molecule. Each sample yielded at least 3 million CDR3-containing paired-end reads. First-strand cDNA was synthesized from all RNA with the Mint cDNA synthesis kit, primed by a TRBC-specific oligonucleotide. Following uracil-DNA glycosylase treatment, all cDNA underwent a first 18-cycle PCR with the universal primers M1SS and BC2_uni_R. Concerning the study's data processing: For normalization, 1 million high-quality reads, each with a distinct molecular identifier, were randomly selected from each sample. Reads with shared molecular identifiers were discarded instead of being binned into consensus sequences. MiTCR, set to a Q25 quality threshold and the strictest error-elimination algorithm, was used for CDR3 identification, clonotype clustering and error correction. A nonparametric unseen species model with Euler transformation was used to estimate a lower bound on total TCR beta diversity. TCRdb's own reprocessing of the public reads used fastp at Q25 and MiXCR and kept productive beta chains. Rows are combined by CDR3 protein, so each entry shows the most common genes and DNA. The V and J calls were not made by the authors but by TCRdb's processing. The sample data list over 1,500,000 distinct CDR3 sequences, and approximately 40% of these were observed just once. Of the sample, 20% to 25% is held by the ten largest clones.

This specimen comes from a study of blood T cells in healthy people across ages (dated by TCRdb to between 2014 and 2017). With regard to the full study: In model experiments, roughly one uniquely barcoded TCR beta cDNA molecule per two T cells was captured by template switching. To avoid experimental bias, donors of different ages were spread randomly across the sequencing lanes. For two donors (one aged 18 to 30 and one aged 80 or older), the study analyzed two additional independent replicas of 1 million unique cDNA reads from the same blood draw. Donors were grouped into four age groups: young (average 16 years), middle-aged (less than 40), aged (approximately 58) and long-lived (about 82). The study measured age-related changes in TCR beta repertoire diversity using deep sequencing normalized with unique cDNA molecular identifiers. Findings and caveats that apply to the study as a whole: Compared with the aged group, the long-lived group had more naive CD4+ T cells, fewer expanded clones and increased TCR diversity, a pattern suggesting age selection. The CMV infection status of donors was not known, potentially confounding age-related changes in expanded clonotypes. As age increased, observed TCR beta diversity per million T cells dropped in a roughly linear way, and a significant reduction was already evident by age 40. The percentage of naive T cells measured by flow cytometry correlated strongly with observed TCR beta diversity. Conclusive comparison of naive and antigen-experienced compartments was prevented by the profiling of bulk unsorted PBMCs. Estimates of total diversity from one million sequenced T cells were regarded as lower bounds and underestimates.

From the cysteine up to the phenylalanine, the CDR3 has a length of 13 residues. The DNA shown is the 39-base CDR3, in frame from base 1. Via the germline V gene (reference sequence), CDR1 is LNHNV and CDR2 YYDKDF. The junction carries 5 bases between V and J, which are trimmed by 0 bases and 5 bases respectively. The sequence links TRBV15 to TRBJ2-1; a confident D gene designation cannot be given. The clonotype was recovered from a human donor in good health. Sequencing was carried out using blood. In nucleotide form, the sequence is TGTGCCACCAGCAGAGATATAAACAATGAGCAGTTCTTC. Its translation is CATSRDINNEQFF.